A selection of T cell receptor beta chains follows, all from one sample in a study of Graves' ophthalmopathy and Graves' hyperthyroidism. TCRdb re-derived calls from the multiplex PCR reads in MiXCR, one entry per CDR3 protein. In the table there are hundreds of thousands of distinct CDR3 sequences, 22% of which are singletons. The sequencing input was peripheral blood. These receptor sequences come from a woman younger than 35 with stable Graves' hyperthyroidism. Some clones in this sample may be carry-over from other donors' samples. Each CDR3 is given with its conserved first and last residue. A D gene is named only where the DNA matches it firmly. Clone size, where shown, is once, few, many, or a class for clones that have expanded.

abundance,j_gene,d_gene,v_gene,CDR3aa,CDR3nt
many,TRBJ1-3,.,TRBV12-3/TRBV12-4,CASSQVPHSGNTIYF,TGTGCCAGCAGCCAAGTACCCCACTCTGGAAACACCATATATTTT
many,TRBJ1-1,.,TRBV6-1,CASSEWVGTNTEAFF,TGTGCCAGCAGTGAATGGGTGGGGACTAACACTGAAGCTTTCTTT
.,TRBJ1-6,.,TRBV30,CAWSKRGLNSPLHF,TGTGCCTGGAGTAAACGGGGCCTAAATTCACCCCTCCACTTT
few,TRBJ1-2,.,TRBV7-8,CASSFDIYNYGYTF,TGTGCCAGCAGTTTTGACATATATAACTATGGCTACACCTTC
many,TRBJ1-5,.,TRBV6-2/TRBV6-3,CASTPRGYSNQPQHF,TGTGCCAGCACCCCTCGGGGTTATAGCAATCAGCCCCAGCATTTT
few,TRBJ1-1,.,TRBV4-1,CASNRIAMNTEAFF,TGCGCCAGCAATCGAATAGCGATGAACACTGAAGCTTTCTTT
many,TRBJ1-3,.,TRBV12-3/TRBV12-4,CASNSRDTDLVTIYF,TGTGCCAGCAATAGCCGGGACACCGACTTGGTCACCATATATTTT
many,TRBJ1-1,.,TRBV28,CASSFTRTEAFF,TGTGCCAGCAGTTTCACACGGACAGAAGCTTTCTTT
many,TRBJ1-1,TRBD1,TRBV7-2,CASSLATGGDRSHTEAFF,TGTGCCAGCAGCTTAGCCACGGGGGGGGACAGGAGTCATACTGAAGCTTTCTTT
many,TRBJ1-1,.,TRBV28,CASSLPWGEHTEAFF,TGTGCCAGCAGTTTACCCTGGGGGGAACACACTGAAGCTTTCTTT
many,TRBJ1-6,TRBD1,TRBV4-1,CASSQIVGGQINSPLHF,TGCGCCAGCAGCCAAATTGTCGGGGGACAGATTAATTCACCCCTCCACTTT
many,TRBJ2-7,.,TRBV30,CAWSVGTGRWEQYF,TGTGCCTGGTCGGTCGGGACTGGGCGTTGGGAGCAGTACTTC
many,TRBJ1-5,TRBD1,TRBV10-2,CASSPGQAQPQHF,TGCGCCAGCAGTCCGGGACAGGCTCAGCCCCAGCATTTT
once,TRBJ1-2,TRBD1,TRBV19,CASSISGAREGGYAF,TGTGCCAGTAGTATTTCGGGAGCCCGAGAAGGGGGCTACGCCTTC
many,TRBJ1-1,TRBD1,TRBV20-1,CSATRGPLLEAFF,TGCAGTGCTACCAGGGGGCCCCTTCTGGAAGCTTTCTTT
.,TRBJ1-2,.,TRBV7-8,CASSPHRGSLNGYTF,TGTGCCAGCAGCCCGCATCGGGGATCGTTGAATGGCTACACCTTC
many,TRBJ2-2,TRBD1,TRBV28,CASRPGTGRTGELFF,TGTGCCAGCAGACCCGGGACAGGGAGGACCGGGGAGCTGTTTTTT
many,TRBJ2-4,.,TRBV25-1,CASSAGYIQYF,TGTGCCAGCAGTGCCGGATACATTCAGTACTTC
.,TRBJ1-5,.,TRBV20-1,CSAFGGRGGQPQHF,TGCAGTGCTTTCGGGGGGCGCGGGGGTCAGCCCCAGCATTTT
.,TRBJ2-7,.,TRBV29-1,CSVETVYEQYF,TGCAGCGTGGAGACAGTCTACGAGCAGTACTTC
many,TRBJ1-6,.,TRBV13,CASSQQGDNSPLHF,TGTGCCAGCAGTCAACAGGGTGACAATTCACCCCTCCACTTT
many,TRBJ2-7,TRBD1,TRBV12-3/TRBV12-4,CASSYPGQGLYEQYF,TGTGCCAGCAGTTACCCGGGACAGGGTCTATACGAGCAGTACTTC
.,TRBJ1-2,TRBD1,TRBV6-1,CASSPQGRLGYTF,TGTGCCAGCAGTCCACAGGGGAGGTTGGGCTACACCTTC
.,TRBJ2-5,.,TRBV12-3/TRBV12-4,CASSLKVEVTQYF,TGTGCCAGCAGTTTAAAGGTGGAGGTGACCCAGTACTTC
few,TRBJ2-7,.,TRBV20-1,CSAKNKLSYEQYF,TGCAGTGCTAAGAACAAACTCTCCTACGAGCAGTACTTC
many,TRBJ2-7,TRBD1,TRBV5-1,CASSLARTGGGSYEQYF,TGCGCCAGCAGCTTGGCTCGGACAGGGGGAGGCTCCTACGAGCAGTACTTC
.,TRBJ2-7,TRBD1,TRBV6-5,CASSSGLRGHEQYF,TGTGCCAGCAGTTCCGGACTGAGGGGGCACGAGCAGTACTTC
many,TRBJ1-6,.,TRBV19,CASSPRSSSYNSPLHF,TGTGCCAGTAGCCCCCGGTCTTCCTCCTATAATTCACCCCTCCACTTT
.,TRBJ2-5,TRBD2,TRBV20-1,CSAVGTSRLGYSETQYF,TGCAGTGCCGTGGGGACTAGCCGGCTAGGTTATTCGGAGACCCAGTACTTC
.,TRBJ2-2,TRBD2,TRBV7-3,CASSLGRSGSLNTGELFF,TGTGCCAGCAGCTTAGGGCGTAGCGGGTCCCTGAACACCGGGGAGCTGTTTTTT
many,TRBJ1-2,.,TRBV12-3/TRBV12-4,CASSLDHKYYGYTF,TGTGCCAGCAGTTTGGATCATAAATACTATGGCTACACCTTC
few,TRBJ1-2,.,TRBV18,CASSPPTPSYGYTF,TGTGCCAGCTCACCACCGACACCTTCCTATGGCTACACCTTC
.,TRBJ2-7,.,TRBV20-1,CSATYRGRRYEQCF,TGCAGTGCCACCTATAGGGGTAGACGCTACGAGCAGTGCTTC
few,TRBJ1-1,.,TRBV15,CATSRDPGGTGTEAFF,TGTGCCACCAGCAGAGATCCCGGTGGGACGGGCACTGAAGCTTTCTTT
.,TRBJ1-1,.,TRBV6-1,CASSETGLGTEAFF,TGTGCCAGCAGTGAAACAGGGCTCGGCACTGAAGCTTTCTTT
many,TRBJ1-2,.,TRBV10-3,CAISGLRESYGYTF,TGTGCCATCAGTGGACTCCGGGAGTCCTATGGCTACACCTTC
many,TRBJ1-1,.,TRBV12-3/TRBV12-4,CASSAGRGAFF,TGTGCCAGCAGTGCAGGGAGGGGAGCTTTCTTT
.,TRBJ1-1,.,TRBV3-1,CASSPSWGGNTEAFF,TGTGCCAGCAGCCCCTCGTGGGGGGGGAACACTGAAGCTTTCTTT
many,TRBJ2-2,.,TRBV12-3/TRBV12-4,CASSFSYVTANTGELFF,TGTGCCAGCAGTTTTTCTTACGTGACAGCGAACACCGGGGAGCTGTTTTTT
many,TRBJ2-6,.,TRBV6-4,CASSPGAGSVSGANVLTF,TGTGCCAGCAGTCCCGGGGCAGGGAGTGTCTCTGGGGCCAACGTCCTGACTTTC
.,TRBJ1-2,.,TRBV5-1,CASSFHSDTGYGYTF,TGCGCCAGCAGCTTCCACAGCGATACCGGCTATGGCTACACCTTC
once,TRBJ2-7,.,TRBV5-1,CASSAYSVSPYEQYF,TGCGCCAGCAGCGCGTATAGCGTCAGTCCCTACGAGCAGTACTTC
.,TRBJ1-1,.,TRBV27,CASKFTSGTEAFF,TGTGCCAGCAAGTTTACGAGCGGCACTGAAGCTTTCTTT
.,TRBJ2-6,.,TRBV28,CASSFGTAASGANVLTF,TGTGCCAGCAGTTTCGGGACGGCTGCCTCTGGGGCCAACGTCCTGACTTTC
.,TRBJ2-7,TRBD2,TRBV7-3,CASSPSSGSLGEQYF,TGTGCCAGCAGCCCCTCTAGCGGGTCTTTGGGGGAGCAGTACTTC
.,TRBJ2-7,TRBD2,TRBV6-2/TRBV6-3,CASNGLAGGSYEQYF,TGTGCCAGCAACGGACTAGCGGGAGGGTCCTACGAGCAGTACTTC
few,TRBJ1-5,TRBD1,TRBV6-1,CASSPFFLLTGDQPQHF,TGTGCCAGCAGTCCATTCTTCCTCTTAACAGGGGATCAGCCCCAGCATTTT